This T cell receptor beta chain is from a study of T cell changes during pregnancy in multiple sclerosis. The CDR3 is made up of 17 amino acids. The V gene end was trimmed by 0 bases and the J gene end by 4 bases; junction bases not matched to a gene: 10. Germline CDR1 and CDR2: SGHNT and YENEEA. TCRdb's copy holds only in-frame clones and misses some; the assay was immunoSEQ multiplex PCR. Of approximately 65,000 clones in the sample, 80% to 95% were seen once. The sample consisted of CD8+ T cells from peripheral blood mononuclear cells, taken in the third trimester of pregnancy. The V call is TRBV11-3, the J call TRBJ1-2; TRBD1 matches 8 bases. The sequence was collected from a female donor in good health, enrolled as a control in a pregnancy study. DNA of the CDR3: TGTGCCAGCAGCTTAGATATCCGTGGACAGGGAAGCTATGGCTACACCTTC. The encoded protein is CASSLDIRGQGSYGYTF.